This T cell receptor beta chain is drawn from a study of graft-versus-host responses after intestinal transplantation. Study information: Grafts that recipients had were multivisceral, liver-intestinal, or isolated intestinal transplants.

As regards this clone: Its antigen is undetermined.

The germline V gene encodes CDR1 SNHLY and CDR2 FYNNEI. V lost 0 bases and J 8 bases, leaving 10 bases between the germline ends. The CDR3 has 13 amino acids. Measured with immunoSEQ multiplex PCR; TCRdb has only the in-frame clones, and not every one. This table has about 66,000 clones, 90% appearing once. The TCR sequence derives from a human donor who received an intestinal transplant. The sequenced sample was unstimulated CD8+ T cells sorted from spleen or lymph node cells, obtained before intestinal transplant. The V and J genes are TRBV2 and TRBJ1-1; weak D call: TRBD1 (5 bases). CDR3 protein: CASSEAARTEAFF. The DNA of the CDR3 is TGTGCCAGCAGTGAAGCGGCACGGACAGAAGCTTTCTTT.